This TCR beta chain was found in a study of shared clonotypes between healthy human individuals. For the study at large: Per donor, CD8 memory used one plate, CD8 naive used two, CD4 memory used three and CD4 naive used three.

The trim removed 5 bases at V and 3 bases at J, leaving 0 bases unmatched. Looked up from germline, CDR1 is WNHNN and CDR2 is SYGVQD (reference sequence). The CDR3 sequence is 12 residues long. Per sorted-subset replicate PCR, input was approximately 0.2 ug DNA, representing 30,000 to 35,000 T cell genomes. Libraries were prepared by immunoSEQ multiplex PCR; TCRdb keeps only in-frame clonotypes and omits some of them. The profile shows over 2 million clones, over 85% of them singletons. The sample taken for sequencing was naive CD4+ T cells sorted from blood. As to subset: CD45RA+ positively selected. The sequence was collected from a young man in good health. This rearrangement joins TRBV10-1 to TRBJ1-1, with TRBD1 matching over 7 bases. This CDR3 is CASSQGDTEAFF. The CDR3 DNA reads as TGCGCCAGCAGTCAGGGGGACACTGAAGCTTTCTTT.